This T cell receptor beta chain emerged from a study of blood T cell repertoires in COVID-19. Deletions cut 4 bases from V and 2 bases from J, with 11 bases between. The CDR3 spans 15 residues. Germline V gene lookup returns CDR1 KGHDR and CDR2 SFDVKD. Using immunoSEQ multiplex PCR, the repertoire was profiled, and TCRdb retains in-frame clones only, with some absent. The table records about 130,000 clones, approximately 84% of them present only once. V is TRBV24-1 and J is TRBJ1-5; D uncertain. The specimen was peripheral blood. The receptor's source is a woman aged 55-75 years with acute or convalescent COVID-19. The CDR3 loop is CATSEEGRGNQPQHF. Written as DNA, the CDR3 is TGTGCCACCAGTGAAGAAGGGAGAGGCAATCAGCCCCAGCATTTT.